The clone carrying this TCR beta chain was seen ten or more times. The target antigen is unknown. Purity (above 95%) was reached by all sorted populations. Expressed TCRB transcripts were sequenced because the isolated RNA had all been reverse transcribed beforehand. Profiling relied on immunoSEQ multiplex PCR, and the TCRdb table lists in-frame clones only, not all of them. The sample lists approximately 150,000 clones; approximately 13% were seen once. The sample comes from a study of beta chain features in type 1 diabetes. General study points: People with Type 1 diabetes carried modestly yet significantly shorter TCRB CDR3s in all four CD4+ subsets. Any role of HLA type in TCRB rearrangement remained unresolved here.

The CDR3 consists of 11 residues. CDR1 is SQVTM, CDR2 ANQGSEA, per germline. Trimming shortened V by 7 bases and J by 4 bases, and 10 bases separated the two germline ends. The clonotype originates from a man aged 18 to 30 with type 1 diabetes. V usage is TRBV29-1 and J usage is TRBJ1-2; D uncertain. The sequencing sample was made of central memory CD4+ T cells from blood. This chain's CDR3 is CSAPGLYGYTF. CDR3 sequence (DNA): TGCAGCGCTCCCGGACTCTATGGCTACACCTTC.